This record covers a single TCR beta chain. The clone's antigen remains unknown. No base-level quality is on record; no much larger clone is a single base apart. TCRbeta CDR3 regions were amplified from genomic DNA by means of the immunoSEQ Assay, a bias-controlled multiplex PCR. The authors' pipeline ran thus. The number of nucleated cells in each sample was estimated by amplification of reference gene primers within the assay. To quantify the absolute abundance of each unique TCRbeta CDR3 rearrangement, sequence reads were collapsed and filtered. For each sample, productive Simpson clonality was calculated by taking the square root of Simpson's diversity index across productive rearrangements. TCRdb limited this immuneACCESS table to in-frame rearrangements with V and J called. A share of clones is missing; checked studies link under half to unresolved V genes, and the rest is unexplained. That table furnishes V, J and clone size, whereas the DNA furnished D and trimming. In this sample the table shows 130,000 to 150,000 clones, 85% to 90% of which occur a single time. The ten largest make up 3% to 3.5% of the sample.

This sample stems from a study of blood T cell repertoires in COVID-19 (dated by TCRdb to the early 2020s). About the investigation overall: Collaborator samples came from the United States, Italy and Spain and covered acute and convalescent phases of COVID-19. The prospective study material was composed of cDNA or gDNA derived from T cells, B-cell-depleted T cells, or PBMCs. Subjects who had been exposed to COVID-19, were actively infected with it, or had recovered from it provided the deeply sampled blood TCRbeta repertoires that made up the dataset. The repertoires were made available in a free public database intended to serve as a resource for research on the immune response to SARS-CoV-2. The samples were drawn from the first 160 participants of the ongoing ImmuneRACE study and from 1,254 subjects provided by 6 global collaborators. Nearly every sample came with metadata listing a de-identified subject ID, COVID-19 status, age in years and sex. HLA class I and class II types, where available, came from metadata supplied by the sample provider rather than from assay-based typing. Study-wide conclusions, independent of this receptor: The amount of clinical and demographic metadata varied by source and participant and was provided uncurated.

Collaborating institutions collected whole blood in K2EDTA tubes following their own protocols. For TCRbeta analysis, collaborators shipped samples as frozen whole blood, isolated PBMCs, or DNA extracted from either of those sample types. V is reduced by 7 bases and J by 1 base, leaving a spacing of 10 bases between them. CDR1 and CDR2 (LNHDA, SQIVND) derive from the germline V gene (reference sequence). The CDR3, cysteine through phenylalanine, is 13 amino acids long. Left in the record is the CDR3 DNA by itself, 39 bases read in frame from the first base. The chain links TRBV19 with TRBJ1-1; no D gene can be assigned with confidence. This clonotype originated in an older woman with active COVID-19. The sample consisted of peripheral blood. The CDR3: CASTGRPNTEAFF. At the DNA level, the sequence is TGTGCCAGTACAGGCAGACCGAACACTGAAGCTTTCTTT.